These 15 T cell receptor beta chains came from one sample sequenced in a study of cytomegalovirus exposure and HLA in healthy donors. The PCR contained 60 Vbeta and 13 Jbeta primers. The protocol was immunoSEQ multiplex PCR, while the TCRdb copy is restricted to in-frame clones and leaves out a portion. The top ten clones hold roughly 1.5% of a sample with 180,000 or so clones, around 80% of them seen once. Sequencing was done on a sample of PBMCs. The receptors were sampled from a man between 18 and 29 years old in good health and CMV-seronegative.

The V call is TRBV28, the J call TRBJ2-7, with 9 bases matching TRBD1. Unmatched junction bases numbered 9, after V lost 5 bases and J lost 4 bases. Germline CDR1 MDHEN, CDR2 SYDVKM. This CDR3 is built from 15 residues. CDR3 in amino acids: CASSSSDRGGYEQYF. For the CDR3, the DNA is TGTGCCAGCAGTAGCTCGGACAGGGGAGGATACGAGCAGTACTTC.

The V and J genes are TRBV7-2 and TRBJ2-7; 9 positions match TRBD2. V shed 1 base and J 2 bases; nucleotides not matched to a gene: 6. Germline CDR1 is SGHTA and CDR2 is FQGNSA. This CDR3 has 16 residues. As DNA, the CDR3 is TGTGCCAGCAGCTTAGGTCGAGGCGGGGGGGCCTACGAGCAGTACTTC. This encodes CASSLGRGGGAYEQYF.

The chain links TRBV7-9 to TRBJ2-1, with TRBD2 matching over 10 bases. Losses at the gene ends were 2 bases for V and 10 bases for J; bases not matched to a gene: 14. The CDR3 runs to 17 residues. Germline loops: CDR1 SEHNR, CDR2 FQNEAQ (reference sequence). The CDR3 is CASSLPTILAGEAEQFF. CDR3 coding DNA: TGTGCCAGCAGCTTACCCACAATTCTAGCGGGAGAGGCAGAGCAGTTCTTC.

The V and J genes are TRBV10-3 and TRBJ1-2, with D uncertain. This CDR3 comprises 13 residues. CDR1 and CDR2 from the germline V gene are ENHRY and SYGVKD. V was pared by 10 bases and J by 2 bases, with 14 bases between. The CDR3 sequence: CATGGAGNYGYTF. Here the CDR3 DNA reads TGTGCCACCGGAGGTGCAGGAAACTATGGCTACACCTTC.

This chain uses TRBV7-8 with TRBJ1-2; D is undetermined. V shed 5 bases and J shed 8 bases, with 15 bases lying between them. The CDR3 spans 13 residues. Germline CDR1 reads SGHVS; CDR2 reads FQNEAQ. CDR3 amino acids: CASSPRMILGYTF. In nucleotides, the CDR3 is TGTGCCAGCAGCCCCAGGATGATCTTAGGCTACACCTTC.

CDR3 in amino acids: CASQVGGTGGNTEAFF. For the CDR3, the DNA is TGTGCCAGCCAAGTGGGGGGGACGGGGGGAAACACTGAAGCTTTCTTT. The V and J genes are TRBV28 and TRBJ1-1; D perhaps matches TRBD1 (5 bases). Germline lookup yields CDR1 MDHEN and CDR2 SYDVKM. Trimming shortened V by 8 bases and J by 2 bases, and 21 bases separated the two germline ends. This CDR3 has 16 amino acids.

The rearrangement links TRBV15 to TRBJ2-5, with D possibly being TRBD1 (5 bases). CDR1 is LNHNV, CDR2 YYDKDF, per germline (reference sequence). V was trimmed by 0 bases and J by 3 bases, leaving 20 bases between them. The CDR3 extends over 18 amino acids. CDR3 loop: CATSRDKQVVSAKETQYF. Here the CDR3 DNA reads TGTGCCACCAGCAGAGATAAACAGGTGGTCTCGGCAAAAGAGACCCAGTACTTC. The full variable domain, rest sourced from reference TRBV15 and TRBJ2-5, is DAMVIQNPRYQVTQFGKPVTLSCSQTLNHNVMYWYQQKSSQAPKLLFHYYDKDFNNEADTPDNFQSRRPNTSFCFLDIRSPGLGDTAMYLCATSRDKQVVSAKETQYFGPGTRLLVL.

The DNA of the CDR3 is TGTGCCAGCAGTTTATTGCCGGGGGGGAACTATGGCTACACCTTC. Translated: CASSLLPGGNYGYTF. The rearrangement joins TRBV27 to TRBJ1-2; TRBD1 might be the D (5 bases). The CDR3 loop spans 15 amino acids. The V gene's germline CDR1 is MNHEY and CDR2 SMNVEV (reference sequence). With 1 base removed from V and 2 bases from J, the gap between germline ends came to 11 bases.

The table lists this clone with a count of one. V gene TRBV6-6 combines with J gene TRBJ1-5, with 9 bases matching TRBD1. V gave up 6 bases and J gave up 5 bases; unmatched junction bases: 11. The CDR3 is made up of 16 amino acids. Per germline, CDR1 MNHNY and CDR2 SVGAGI (reference sequence). CDR3 coding DNA: TGTGCCAGCAGAAGGGGGGACAGGGCTCCATATCAGCCCCAGCATTTT. It codes for CASRRGDRAPYQPQHF.

This sequence joins TRBV5-1 and TRBJ1-4; D ambiguous. Germline V lookup: CDR1 SGHRS, CDR2 YFSETQ. This CDR3 is built from 13 residues. The V and J ends lost 7 bases and 0 bases respectively, with 7 bases between them. CDR3 amino acids: CASGQSTNEKLFF. CDR3 DNA sequence: TGCGCCAGCGGGCAGTCAACTAATGAAAAACTGTTTTTT.

This clone has just a few counts. V is TRBV5-1 and J is TRBJ2-3; 10 bases line up with TRBD2. The trim removed 1 base at V and 5 bases at J, leaving 7 bases unmatched. The length of the CDR3 is 16 residues. The germline CDR1 and CDR2 sequences are SGHRS and YFSETQ. Here the CDR3 DNA reads TGCGCCAGCAGCTTGAGGAGCGGGGGGGCCAGAGATACGCAGTATTTT. This sequence encodes CASSLRSGGARDTQYF. The whole variable domain, remainder taken from reference TRBV5-1 and TRBJ2-3, is KAGVTQTPRYLIKTRGQQVTLSCSPISGHRSVSWYQQTPGQGLQFLFEYFSETQRNKGNFPGRFSGRQFSNSRSEMNVSTLELGDSALYLCASSLRSGGARDTQYFGPGTRLTVL.

This clone came up a few times. J is TRBJ1-2 and V is TRBV6-5, with 9 nucleotides matching TRBD1. The CDR3 runs to 15 residues. V trimming: 6 bases; J trimming: 5 bases; junction bases outside the gene matches: 10. Germline assignment: CDR1 MNHEY and CDR2 SVGAGI. The CDR3, as DNA: TGTGCCAGCAGCAAACCACAGGGGGCAGGGTATGGCTACACCTTC. It is translated as CASSKPQGAGYGYTF.

The chain combines TRBV19 with TRBJ2-6, with D maybe TRBD1 (6 bases). Germline CDR1 is LNHDA and CDR2 is SQIVND (reference sequence). CDR3 length: 17 residues. The V end was cut by 4 bases, the J end by 1 base, with 14 bases between. CDR3 coding DNA: TGTGCCAGTAGTAAGGGGGACGGATGGTCTGGGGCCAACGTCCTGACTTTC. Translated, it gives CASSKGDGWSGANVLTF.

The chain has TRBV4-1 and TRBJ2-5; 9 nucleotides match TRBD2. The junction had 4 bases not matched to a gene; V was cut back by 1 base and J by 1 base. The germline V gene has CDR1 MGHRA and CDR2 YSYEKL. The length of the CDR3 is 16 residues. This CDR3 reads CASSQGLADTQETQYF. The CDR3 bases are TGCGCCAGCAGCCAAGGACTAGCGGACACCCAAGAGACCCAGTACTTC.

V is TRBV29-1 and J is TRBJ2-1; 11 bases fit TRBD2. Germline assignment: CDR1 SQVTM and CDR2 ANQGSEA. The CDR3 runs 20 residues. The V segment lost 4 bases and the J segment 0 bases; nucleotides outside the gene matches: 17. The CDR3 reads CSVAGGAASGRRSSYNEQFF. DNA of the CDR3: TGCAGCGTTGCCGGGGGGGCGGCTAGCGGGAGGCGTAGCTCCTACAATGAGCAGTTCTTC.